Following are 11 T cell receptor beta chains from one sample sequenced in a study of blood T cell repertoires in COVID-19. The assay was immunoSEQ multiplex PCR, and TCRdb's table has in-frame clones only and misses some. Of tens of thousands of clones detected, around 76% appear once; the ten largest clones hold 25% to 30%. The sample consisted of peripheral blood. Every receptor here comes from a woman of 80 years or more with active or convalescent COVID-19.

The rearrangement uses TRBV5-4 and TRBJ2-5; 11 nucleotides match TRBD2. V lost 3 bases and J lost 1; bases outside the gene matches: 5. The CDR3 covers 16 residues. Germline V CDR1 and CDR2: SGHNT, YYREEE (reference sequence). The CDR3 loop is CASSSRLAGGQETQYF. The CDR3, as DNA: TGTGCCAGCAGCTCCAGGCTAGCGGGGGGCCAAGAGACCCAGTACTTC.

The chain employs TRBV21-1 and TRBJ2-6; the table calls TRBD1, which could not be checked here. TRBV21-1 is listed as a pseudogene. The CDR3 is 20 amino acids. CDR3 DNA sequence: TGTGCCAGCAGCAAACATGGCATCCTATGGGGGCGCCCTGGGGCCAACGTCCTGACTTTC. Translating gives CASSKHGILWGRPGANVLTF.

V usage is TRBV19 and J usage is TRBJ1-2; a possible D gene is TRBD1 (5 bases). The CDR3 has 13 residues. Germline lookup yields CDR1 LNHDA and CDR2 SQIVND (reference sequence). Trimming pared 5 bases from V and 2 bases from J, leaving 9 bases between. CDR3 nucleotides: TGTGCCAGTAGTCCCGGACAAAACTATGGCTACACCTTC. Translated: CASSPGQNYGYTF.

J is TRBJ2-1 and V is TRBV6-1, with D perhaps TRBD2 (5 bases). Germline V gene lookup returns CDR1 MNHNS and CDR2 SASEGT. V shed 2 bases and J shed 6 bases, with 17 bases lying between them. This CDR3 has 16 amino acids. The DNA of the CDR3 is TGTGCCAGCAGTGAAAGGAGAGGACTCCCGGGCAATGAGCAGTTCTTC. Translating gives CASSERRGLPGNEQFF.

This clone occurred a few times. The chain uses TRBV11-2 and TRBJ1-6; D possibly corresponds to TRBD1 (6 bases). The CDR3 length is 15 residues. CDR1 and CDR2 from the germline V gene are SGHAT and FQNNGV. Trimming took off 8 bases at V and 7 bases at J, with 18 bases between the two ends. The CDR3 DNA follows: TGTGCCAGCGGTACCACAGGGAATCGAAATTCACCCCTCCACTTT. Protein: CASGTTGNRNSPLHF.

This clone was seen a handful of times. CDR3 amino acids: CASSYSRLRRGAADTQYF. CDR3 DNA: TGTGCCAGCAGTTACTCCCGCTTACGGCGGGGGGCCGCAGATACGCAGTATTTT. This sequence joins TRBV6-2 or TRBV6-3 and TRBJ2-3; 8 positions match TRBD2. CDR1 is MNHEY, CDR2 SVGEGT, per germline. CDR3 length: 18 residues. Trimming at V came to 0 bases and at J to 4 bases, leaving 12 bases not matched to a gene.

This chain connects TRBV6-5 to TRBJ1-5; 7 bases agree with TRBD1. In germline, CDR1 is MNHEY, CDR2 SVGAGI. The CDR3 has 15 amino acids. The trim removed 7 bases at V and 0 bases at J, leaving 6 bases unmatched. The DNA of the CDR3 is TGTGCCAGCACTCGGACAGGCGATAGCAATCAGCCCCAGCATTTT. As protein: CASTRTGDSNQPQHF.

This chain joins TRBV11-2 and TRBJ2-2, with 8 bases fitting TRBD1. J gave up 6 bases and V 3 bases, and 9 bases lay outside the gene matches. CDR3 length equals 16 residues. CDR1 and CDR2 (germline): SGHAT, FQNNGV. The CDR3 region is CASSFLGQELPGELFF. The CDR3 coding sequence is TGTGCCAGCAGCTTTCTGGGACAGGAGTTGCCCGGGGAGCTGTTTTTT. The entire variable domain, with the rest obtained from reference TRBV11-2 and TRBJ2-2, is as follows: EAGVAQSPRYKIIEKRQSVAFWCNPISGHATLYWYQQILGQGPKLLIQFQNNGVVDDSQLPKDRFSAERLKGVDSTLKIQPAKLEDSAVYLCASSFLGQELPGELFFGEGSRLTVL.

The V gene is TRBV30, the J gene TRBJ2-5; TRBD1 aligns across 9 bases. Germline CDR1 is GTSNPN and CDR2 is SVGIG (reference sequence). CDR3 length equals 12 residues. The V and J ends lost 5 bases and 4 bases, in that order; junction bases with no gene match: 2. CDR3 amino acids: CAWGTGSETQYF. The CDR3 bases are TGTGCCTGGGGGACAGGGTCAGAGACCCAGTACTTC.

The chain's CDR3 is CASSQESRGDYGYTF. CDR3 in DNA: TGCGCCAGCAGCCAAGAGTCACGGGGAGACTATGGCTACACCTTC. The chain recombines TRBV4-3 with TRBJ1-2, with D uncertain. In germline, CDR1 is LGHNA, CDR2 YSLEER. The length of the CDR3 is 15 residues. Trimming shortened V by 0 bases and J by 3 bases, and 11 bases separated the two germline ends.

V and J are TRBV6-5 and TRBJ1-5; possible D gene TRBD1, 6 bases. CDR1 is MNHEY, CDR2 SVGAGI, per germline. The CDR3 runs 13 residues. Trimming took 4 bases from V and 4 from J, leaving 8 bases between them. In nucleotides, the CDR3 is TGTGCCAGCAGTTTCAGGGGAAATCAGCCCCAGCATTTT. This encodes CASSFRGNQPQHF.